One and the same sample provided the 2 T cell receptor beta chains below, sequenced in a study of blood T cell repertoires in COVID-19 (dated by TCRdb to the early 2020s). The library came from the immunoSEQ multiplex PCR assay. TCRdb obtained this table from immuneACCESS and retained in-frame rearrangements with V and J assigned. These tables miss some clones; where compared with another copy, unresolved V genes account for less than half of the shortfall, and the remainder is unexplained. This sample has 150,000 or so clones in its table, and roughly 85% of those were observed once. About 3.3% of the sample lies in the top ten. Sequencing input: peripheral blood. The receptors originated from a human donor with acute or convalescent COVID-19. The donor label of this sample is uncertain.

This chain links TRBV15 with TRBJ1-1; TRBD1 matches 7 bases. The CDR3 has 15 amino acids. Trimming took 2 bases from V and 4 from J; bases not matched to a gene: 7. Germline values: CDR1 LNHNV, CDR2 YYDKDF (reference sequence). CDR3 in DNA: TGTGCCACCAGCAGACCGGACAGGCACAGCACTGAAGCTTTCTTT. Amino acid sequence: CATSRPDRHSTEAFF.

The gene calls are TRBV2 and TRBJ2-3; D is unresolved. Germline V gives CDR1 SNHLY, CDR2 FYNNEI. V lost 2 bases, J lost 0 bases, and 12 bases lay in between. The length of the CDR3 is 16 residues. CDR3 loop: CASSEMGSISTDTQYF. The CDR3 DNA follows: TGTGCCAGCAGTGAAATGGGCTCAATTAGCACAGATACGCAGTATTTT.